The 31 T cell receptor beta chains in this list originate from one sample, sequenced in a study of beta chain features in type 1 diabetes. Broader study findings: Type 1 diabetes patients had TCRB CDR3s that were shorter (moderately but significantly so) in all four CD4+ subsets.

Sequencing targeted expressed TCRB transcripts, as all isolated RNA had been reverse transcribed. Libraries were prepared by immunoSEQ multiplex PCR; TCRdb keeps only in-frame clonotypes and omits some of them. Here the sample spans about 180,000 clones, 7.8% being singletons. Their antigen targets remain unknown. Sequenced material: central memory CD4+ T cells from blood. All receptors derive from a middle-aged woman with type 1 diabetes.

The chain has TRBV5-4 and TRBJ2-3; 11 bases are a match to TRBD2. V was clipped by 2 bases and J by 1 base; unmatched bases: 6. CDR3 length equals 17 residues. Germline values: CDR1 SGHNT, CDR2 YYREEE (reference sequence). The CDR3 loop is CASSFGSGGGGTDTQYF. DNA of the CDR3: TGTGCCAGCAGCTTTGGTAGCGGGGGGGGAGGCACAGATACGCAGTATTTT.

The genes are TRBV29-1 and TRBJ2-7; 8 positions match TRBD1. Germline V gene data show CDR1 as SQVTM and CDR2 as ANQGSEA. The CDR3 has 15 residues. J lost 6 bases, V lost 0 bases, and 10 bases had no gene match. DNA of the CDR3: TGCAGCGTTGAAGAGGCGGGGACAGGTCTCGGCGAGCAGTACTTC. Residues: CSVEEAGTGLGEQYF.

This clone showed up just a few times. The chain links TRBV6-5 to TRBJ1-1; perhaps TRBD1 as D (5 bases). This CDR3 spans 14 amino acids. Germline CDR1 is MNHEY and CDR2 is SVGAGI. V was trimmed by 5 bases and J by 7 bases, leaving 17 bases between them. For the CDR3, the DNA is TGTGCCAGCAGTCCACTCGCGGACACACATGAAGCTTTCTTT. It is translated as CASSPLADTHEAFF.

V gene TRBV27 combines with J gene TRBJ2-6; no clear D. Germline lookup yields CDR1 MNHEY and CDR2 SMNVEV (reference sequence). V gave up 6 bases and J gave up 0 bases, with 18 bases separating them. The CDR3 runs 18 residues. In DNA form, the CDR3 reads TGTGCCAGCAGACACGCCCGCTCTCAAATCTCTGGGGCCAACGTCCTGACTTTC. Translated, it gives CASRHARSQISGANVLTF.

This clone has a handful of counts. The rearrangement uses TRBV7-2 and TRBJ1-5; TRBD1 aligns across 7 bases. CDR1 and CDR2 from the germline V gene are SGHTA and FQGNSA. There are 14 residues in the CDR3. V gave up 5 bases and J gave up 6 bases; unmatched junction bases: 7. The chain's CDR3 is CASSQGTVFQPQHF. The CDR3 bases are TGTGCCAGCAGCCAAGGGACAGTTTTTCAGCCCCAGCATTTT.

The V and J genes are TRBV7-2 and TRBJ2-7; TRBD2 matches 10 bases. Trimming cost V 2 bases and J 0 bases; bases outside gene matches: 7. Germline CDR1 SGHTA, CDR2 FQGNSA. The CDR3 consists of 17 residues. The CDR3 DNA reads TGTGCCAGCAGCTTACTAGCGGGGGCCCTAAGCTCCTACGAGCAGTACTTC. It codes for CASSLLAGALSSYEQYF.

The table lists this clone with a few counts. Additional DNA sequences in this sample encode the identical CDR3. V gene TRBV29-1 combines with J gene TRBJ2-5, with TRBD1 matching 10 bases. This CDR3 has 13 residues. The germline gives CDR1 SQVTM, CDR2 ANQGSEA. Trimming cost V 7 bases and J 2 bases; bases outside gene matches: 4. The CDR3 DNA reads TGCAGCGCACCGGGACAGGGGCAAGAGACCCAGTACTTC. It yields the protein CSAPGQGQETQYF.

V gene TRBV29-1 combines with J gene TRBJ2-3; a weak D match, TRBD1 (6 bases). Deletions cut 4 bases from V and 2 bases from J, with 13 bases between. Germline CDR1 SQVTM, CDR2 ANQGSEA. The CDR3 contains 14 residues. The CDR3 coding sequence is TGCAGCGTTGCGGTCCGACAGGCCACAGATACGCAGTATTTT. Its translation is CSVAVRQATDTQYF.

This rearrangement joins TRBV4-3 to TRBJ2-3; TRBD2 is a possible D gene (6 bases). The germline V gene has CDR1 LGHNA and CDR2 YSLEER. The ends were cut back, 4 bases at V and 3 bases at J, with 17 bases in the middle. CDR3 length equals 16 residues. In DNA form, the CDR3 reads TGCGCCAGCAGCCTGTTTAGTGGCGCGGGGACAGATACGCAGTATTTT. Amino acid sequence: CASSLFSGAGTDTQYF.

The chain employs TRBV7-3 and TRBJ2-3; TRBD1 agrees at 7 bases. CDR1 and CDR2 (germline): SGHTA, FQGTGA. The CDR3 covers 14 residues. V lost 4 bases to trimming and J lost 6 bases; unmatched junction nucleotides: 7. The CDR3 DNA reads as TGTGCCAGCAGCTCACAGGGGTTCGGCGATACGCAGTATTTT. It codes for CASSSQGFGDTQYF.

This sequence joins TRBV19 and TRBJ1-6; 8 nucleotides agree with TRBD1. Germline CDR1 and CDR2: LNHDA and SQIVND (reference sequence). V gave up 3 bases and J gave up 7 bases; unmatched junction bases: 8. The CDR3 loop spans 16 amino acids. The CDR3 DNA sequence: TGTGCCAGTAGTATCGATGGTAACAGGGGGAATTCACCCCTCCACTTT. The encoded protein is CASSIDGNRGNSPLHF.

The chain carries TRBV7-8 and TRBJ2-7; 7 nucleotides match TRBD1. V shed 1 base, J shed 3 bases, and the junction held 6 bases outside the gene matches. The CDR3 runs 15 residues. Germline V gene sequence: CDR1 SGHVS, CDR2 FQNEAQ. This chain's CDR3 is CASSLGAGGVYEQYF. The CDR3 nucleotides read TGTGCCAGCAGCTTAGGCGCAGGGGGAGTCTACGAGCAGTACTTC.

The sample holds a few counts of this clone. The chain uses TRBV7-3 and TRBJ2-5; TRBD2 matches 12 bases. Germline CDR1 reads SGHTA; CDR2 reads FQGTGA. This CDR3 has 18 residues. With V trimmed by 5 bases and J by 2 bases, 12 bases remained unmatched. The CDR3 protein is CASSHGLAGFGEQETQYF. The CDR3 DNA follows: TGTGCCAGCAGCCATGGACTAGCGGGATTTGGTGAACAAGAGACCCAGTACTTC.

V and J are TRBV2 and TRBJ2-1; D is perhaps TRBD1 (5 bases). The CDR3 contains 15 residues. Germline V gene lookup returns CDR1 SNHLY and CDR2 FYNNEI. Trimming took 6 bases from V and 0 from J, leaving 12 bases between them. CDR3 region: CASSIDRSSYNEQFF. CDR3 DNA sequence: TGTGCCAGCAGCATCGACAGAAGCTCCTACAATGAGCAGTTCTTC.

The chain combines TRBV15 with TRBJ1-1; 7 nucleotides align to TRBD1. The trim removed 1 base at V and 5 bases at J, leaving 7 bases unmatched. This CDR3 has 15 residues. Germline-derived CDR1 and CDR2 are LNHNV and YYDKDF (reference sequence). The CDR3, as DNA: TGTGCCACCAGCAGAGCCACAGGGGTAGGGACTGAAGCTTTCTTT. Encoded protein: CATSRATGVGTEAFF.

This clone came up a few times. The chain combines TRBV10-3 with TRBJ1-5; TRBD1 aligns across 10 bases. The V segment lost 4 bases and the J segment 5 bases; nucleotides outside the gene matches: 5. The CDR3 is 15 residues long. The germline V gene has CDR1 ENHRY and CDR2 SYGVKD. The CDR3 DNA is TGTGCCATCAGTGTTACGGACAGGGGGGATCAGCCCCAGCATTTT. Residues: CAISVTDRGDQPQHF.

The V call is TRBV4-3, the J call TRBJ2-5; 11 nucleotides line up with TRBD1. There are 16 residues in the CDR3. With V trimmed by 4 bases and J by 4 bases, 8 bases remained unmatched. Germline V lookup: CDR1 LGHNA, CDR2 YSLEER. CDR3 bases: TGCGCCAGCAGCCCCTCAGGACAGGGGGCGCGAGAGACCCAGTACTTC. Amino acid sequence: CASSPSGQGARETQYF.

This clone was counted a few times. The chain uses TRBV10-3 and TRBJ2-1; TRBD1 agrees at 9 bases. Germline V gene sequence: CDR1 ENHRY, CDR2 SYGVKD. V lost 3 bases, J lost 10 bases, and 7 bases stayed unmatched. The CDR3 consists of 14 residues. CDR3 sequence reads: CAISDGTGKGEQFF. The CDR3 nucleotides read TGTGCCATCAGTGATGGGACAGGGAAGGGCGAGCAGTTCTTC.

The J gene is TRBJ1-1, the V gene TRBV30, with 7 bases lining up with TRBD1. Germline V CDR1 and CDR2: GTSNPN, SVGIG (reference sequence). This CDR3 spans 12 amino acids. The junction had 6 bases not matched to a gene; V was cut back by 8 bases and J by 3 bases. The CDR3 region has the DNA TGTGCCGGCACCAGGGGGGACACTGAAGCTTTCTTT. Amino acid sequence: CAGTRGDTEAFF.

The chain is built from TRBV5-1 and TRBJ1-2; the D gene is possibly TRBD1 (5 bases). This CDR3 is built from 14 residues. Germline V lookup: CDR1 SGHRS, CDR2 YFSETQ. V was cut by 4 bases and J by 6 bases, with 16 bases left in between. The CDR3, as DNA: TGCGCCAGCAGCCCCCCCGCAGGGCCGGATGGCTACACCTTC. This codes for CASSPPAGPDGYTF. The whole variable domain, filled in from reference TRBV5-1 and TRBJ1-2, reads KAGVTQTPRYLIKTRGQQVTLSCSPISGHRSVSWYQQTPGQGLQFLFEYFSETQRNKGNFPGRFSGRQFSNSRSEMNVSTLELGDSALYLCASSPPAGPDGYTFGSGTRLTVV.

The chain has TRBV27 and TRBJ2-5, with D possibly being TRBD2 (5 bases). The ends were cut back, 6 bases at V and 0 bases at J, with 14 bases in the middle. In germline, CDR1 is MNHEY, CDR2 SMNVEV (reference sequence). The CDR3 has 15 amino acids. The CDR3 region is CASSPRTGYQETQYF. In DNA, the CDR3 is TGTGCCAGCAGCCCGAGGACGGGGTACCAAGAGACCCAGTACTTC.

This clone was seen ten or more times. The genes are TRBV4-1 and TRBJ2-1; a possible D gene is TRBD1 (5 bases). The length of the CDR3 is 14 residues. Trimming removed 3 bases at V and 6 bases at J, with 12 bases between. The V gene's germline CDR1 is MGHRA and CDR2 YSYEKL. CDR3 protein: CASSHEPQGNEQFF. CDR3 DNA sequence: TGCGCCAGCAGCCACGAACCCCAGGGCAATGAGCAGTTCTTC.

The CDR3 region is CASSLGRGQTGGYTF. CDR3 DNA: TGTGCCAGCAGCTTAGGAAGGGGCCAGACCGGTGGCTACACCTTC. This chain uses TRBV7-9 with TRBJ1-2; a possible D gene is TRBD1 (5 bases). The CDR3 is 15 residues long. V lost 1 base and J 7 bases, leaving 16 bases between the germline ends. Germline V CDR1 and CDR2: SEHNR, FQNEAQ (reference sequence).

The chain couples TRBV4-3 to TRBJ1-2; D may be TRBD1 (6 bases). This CDR3 region has 14 residues. The germline V gene has CDR1 LGHNA and CDR2 YSLEER. Between the trimmed V and J ends, which lost 3 bases and 2 bases, there was a span of 10 bases. The CDR3 here is CASSQIQGNYGYTF. The CDR3 DNA reads as TGCGCCAGCAGCCAGATACAGGGAAACTATGGCTACACCTTC.

This clone was counted many times. V usage is TRBV5-1 and J usage is TRBJ1-6; maybe TRBD1 (5 bases). V was clipped by 0 bases and J by 7 bases, with 5 bases between them. CDR3 size: 13 residues. Germline V gene sequence: CDR1 SGHRS, CDR2 YFSETQ. The CDR3 here is CASSLGTNSPLHF. In DNA form, the CDR3 reads TGCGCCAGCAGCTTGGGGACAAATTCACCCCTCCACTTT.

This clone was picked up a small number of times. This chain uses TRBV4-3 with TRBJ2-1; 8 bases are shared with TRBD2. V lost 0 bases, J lost 4 bases, and 2 bases stayed unmatched. The CDR3 is made up of 15 amino acids. Germline assignment: CDR1 LGHNA and CDR2 YSLEER. CDR3 coding DNA: TGCGCCAGCAGCCAAGATATAGCGGGGTACAATGAGCAGTTCTTC. Residues: CASSQDIAGYNEQFF.

V gene TRBV7-2 combines with J gene TRBJ1-1; D is uncertain. The CDR3 is 16 amino acids. Germline CDR1 SGHTA, CDR2 FQGNSA. V lost 4 bases, J lost 1 base, and 16 bases lay in between. The CDR3 nucleotides are TGTGCCAGCAGCTCGAATCCCCCCGGGTCGAACACTGAAGCTTTCTTT. It codes for CASSSNPPGSNTEAFF.

The CDR3 is CASSSRQGGNSNQPQHF. The CDR3 DNA reads as TGTGCCAGCAGCTCAAGACAGGGGGGTAATAGCAATCAGCCCCAGCATTTT. V and J are TRBV5-6 and TRBJ1-5, with 9 bases aligning to TRBD1. Germline lookup yields CDR1 SGHDT and CDR2 YYEEEE. This CDR3 is 17 amino acids long. Unmatched junction bases numbered 7, after V lost 3 bases and J lost 0 bases.

The genes are TRBV19 and TRBJ2-1; D unclear. This CDR3 spans 12 amino acids. Trimming took 4 bases from V and 4 from J, leaving 5 bases between them. CDR1 is LNHDA, CDR2 SQIVND, per germline (reference sequence). CDR3 DNA: TGTGCCAGTAGTACCCATTACAATGAGCAGTTCTTC. It specifies CASSTHYNEQFF.

Only a few counts were recorded for this clone. V usage is TRBV28 and J usage is TRBJ1-2; 7 bases fit TRBD1. Germline V gives CDR1 MDHEN, CDR2 SYDVKM. The V segment lost 6 bases and the J segment 6 bases; nucleotides outside the gene matches: 10. This CDR3 has 14 amino acids. The DNA for the CDR3 is TGTGCCAGCAGGCCTGGACAGGTAGAGGATGGCTACACCTTC. Translation gives CASRPGQVEDGYTF.

This clone was observed a few times. This rearrangement joins TRBV6-5 to TRBJ2-1, with 7 bases identical to TRBD2. The germline V gene has CDR1 MNHEY and CDR2 SVGAGI. The CDR3 runs to 14 residues. V lost 4 bases and J lost 6; bases outside the gene matches: 6. The CDR3 sequence: CASSSAGTANEQFF. CDR3 coding DNA: TGTGCCAGCAGTTCAGCGGGGACGGCCAATGAGCAGTTCTTC.